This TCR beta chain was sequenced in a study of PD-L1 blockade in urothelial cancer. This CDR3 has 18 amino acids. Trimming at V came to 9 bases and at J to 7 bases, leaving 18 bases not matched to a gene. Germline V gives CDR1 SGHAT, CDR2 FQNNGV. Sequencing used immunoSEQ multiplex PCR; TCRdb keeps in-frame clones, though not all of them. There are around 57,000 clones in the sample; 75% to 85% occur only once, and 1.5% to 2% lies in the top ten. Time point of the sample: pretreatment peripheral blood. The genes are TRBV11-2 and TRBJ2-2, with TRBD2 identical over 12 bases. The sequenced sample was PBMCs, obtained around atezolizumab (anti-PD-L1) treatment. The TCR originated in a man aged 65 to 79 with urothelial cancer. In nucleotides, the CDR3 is TGTGCCAGTACCTTTAGAGGGCGACTAGCGGGAGATGGCGGGGAGCTGTTTTTT. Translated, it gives CASTFRGRLAGDGGELFF.